This is a list of T cell receptor beta chains from one sample in a study of T cells in localized non-small cell lung cancer. Profiling relied on immunoSEQ multiplex PCR, and the TCRdb table lists in-frame clones only, not all of them. This sample has about 82,000 clones, with over 60% found just once. The starting material was PBMCs, obtained before any cancer treatment. All receptors derive from a man aged 40-75 years with stage II squamous cell lung carcinoma. CDR3s include the opening cysteine and the closing phenylalanine or tryptophan. Each record gives: CDR3 length, D gene, V gene, J gene, clone size, CDR3 protein, CDR3 DNA. D genes are given only for firm matches. Clone size is shown for a subset of rows, as once, few, many or a class of expanded clone.

len: 13; d_gene: -; v_gene: TRBV2; j_gene: TRBJ2-4; abundance: -; CDR3aa: CASTVEAKNIQYF; CDR3nt: TGTGCCAGCACCGTAGAAGCCAAAAACATTCAGTACTTC
len: 15; d_gene: -; v_gene: TRBV5-1; j_gene: TRBJ2-1; abundance: -; CDR3aa: CASSLPSDTYNEQFF; CDR3nt: TGCGCCAGCAGCTTACCTAGCGATACCTACAATGAGCAGTTCTTC
len: 17; d_gene: TRBD1; v_gene: TRBV4-1; j_gene: TRBJ2-5; abundance: -; CDR3aa: CASSQAPTGGSQETQYF; CDR3nt: TGCGCCAGCAGCCAAGCACCGACAGGGGGCAGTCAAGAGACCCAGTACTTC
len: 12; d_gene: -; v_gene: TRBV7-2; j_gene: TRBJ2-5; abundance: -; CDR3aa: CASSLDGEAQYF; CDR3nt: TGTGCCAGCAGCTTAGACGGGGAGGCCCAGTACTTC
len: 13; d_gene: -; v_gene: TRBV7-9; j_gene: TRBJ1-5; abundance: -; CDR3aa: CASSLGEYQPQHF; CDR3nt: TGTGCCAGCAGCTTAGGGGAGTATCAGCCCCAGCATTTT
len: 15; d_gene: TRBD1; v_gene: TRBV18; j_gene: TRBJ2-7; abundance: -; CDR3aa: CASSPLGQAHYEQYF; CDR3nt: TGTGCCAGCTCACCATTGGGACAGGCACACTACGAGCAGTACTTC
len: 17; d_gene: -; v_gene: TRBV7-9; j_gene: TRBJ2-1; abundance: -; CDR3aa: CASSFLKLGSSDNEQFF; CDR3nt: TGTGCCAGCAGCTTCCTGAAACTGGGAAGTTCAGATAATGAGCAGTTCTTC
len: 18; d_gene: -; v_gene: TRBV15; j_gene: TRBJ1-5; abundance: once; CDR3aa: CATSRDLGGTVSNQPQHF; CDR3nt: TGTGCCACCAGCAGAGATTTGGGGGGGACCGTCAGCAATCAGCCCCAGCATTTT
len: 17; d_gene: -; v_gene: TRBV19; j_gene: TRBJ2-3; abundance: few; CDR3aa: CASSIAKGVVFTDTQYF; CDR3nt: TGTGCCAGTAGTATAGCGAAAGGGGTAGTTTTTACAGATACGCAGTATTTT
len: 15; d_gene: TRBD2; v_gene: TRBV6-1; j_gene: TRBJ2-7; abundance: many; CDR3aa: CASTSPGLAHYEQYF; CDR3nt: TGTGCCAGCACCTCTCCGGGACTAGCCCACTACGAGCAGTACTTC
len: 15; d_gene: TRBD1; v_gene: TRBV5-4; j_gene: TRBJ1-6; abundance: -; CDR3aa: CASSLDGQGYSPLHF; CDR3nt: TGTGCCAGCAGCTTGGACGGACAGGGGTACTCACCCCTCCACTTT
len: 16; d_gene: -; v_gene: TRBV7-6; j_gene: TRBJ1-1; abundance: -; CDR3aa: CASSLESRAGPTEAFF; CDR3nt: TGTGCCAGCAGCTTAGAATCTAGGGCGGGGCCCACTGAAGCTTTCTTT
len: 17; d_gene: TRBD1; v_gene: TRBV10-3; j_gene: TRBJ1-2; abundance: -; CDR3aa: CAISALDLQGGTHGYTF; CDR3nt: TGTGCCATCAGTGCCCTAGATCTACAGGGGGGGACACATGGCTACACCTTC
len: 16; d_gene: -; v_gene: TRBV6-5; j_gene: TRBJ1-6; abundance: few; CDR3aa: CASSYQSRSYNSPLHF; CDR3nt: TGTGCCAGCAGTTACCAGTCAAGGTCCTATAATTCACCCCTCCACTTT
len: 14; d_gene: -; v_gene: TRBV4-2; j_gene: TRBJ2-2; abundance: -; CDR3aa: CASSPRSGTGELFF; CDR3nt: TGTGCCAGCAGCCCACGGTCAGGAACCGGGGAGCTGTTTTTT
len: 14; d_gene: -; v_gene: TRBV30; j_gene: TRBJ2-1; abundance: -; CDR3aa: CAASKGLEYNEQFF; CDR3nt: TGTGCCGCCTCGAAGGGGCTGGAGTACAATGAGCAGTTCTTC
len: 15; d_gene: -; v_gene: TRBV12-2; j_gene: TRBJ1-1; abundance: -; CDR3aa: CASRSRVSEDTEAFF; CDR3nt: TGTGCAAGTCGCTCTAGAGTCTCAGAGGACACTGAAGCTTTCTTT
len: 15; d_gene: TRBD2; v_gene: TRBV19; j_gene: TRBJ2-1; abundance: -; CDR3aa: CASSSGRASRNEQFF; CDR3nt: TGTGCCAGCTCTAGCGGGAGGGCCTCTCGCAATGAGCAGTTCTTC
len: 11; d_gene: TRBD1; v_gene: TRBV29-1; j_gene: TRBJ1-1; abundance: -; CDR3aa: CSVLGQGSAFF; CDR3nt: TGCAGCGTCCTGGGACAGGGGAGTGCTTTCTTT
len: 12; d_gene: -; v_gene: TRBV9; j_gene: TRBJ2-3; abundance: -; CDR3aa: CASSVVPGTQYF; CDR3nt: TGTGCCAGCAGCGTAGTACCGGGTACGCAGTATTTT
len: 12; d_gene: -; v_gene: TRBV7-8; j_gene: TRBJ1-1; abundance: -; CDR3aa: CASSLRGTEAFF; CDR3nt: TGTGCCAGCAGCCTTCGAGGGACTGAAGCTTTCTTT
len: 15; d_gene: -; v_gene: TRBV5-1; j_gene: TRBJ2-7; abundance: -; CDR3aa: CASSLAGEGPYEQYF; CDR3nt: TGCGCCAGCAGCTTGGCAGGGGAGGGCCCCTACGAGCAGTACTTC
len: 19; d_gene: TRBD2; v_gene: TRBV7-3; j_gene: TRBJ2-1; abundance: -; CDR3aa: CASSPLPSGRALWDNEQFF; CDR3nt: TGTGCCAGCAGCCCCCTCCCTAGCGGGAGGGCCCTTTGGGACAATGAGCAGTTCTTC
len: 14; d_gene: -; v_gene: TRBV6-5; j_gene: TRBJ2-3; abundance: -; CDR3aa: CASRAGTSTDTQYF; CDR3nt: TGTGCCAGCAGAGCAGGGACTAGCACAGATACGCAGTATTTT
len: 15; d_gene: TRBD1; v_gene: TRBV4-3; j_gene: TRBJ1-5; abundance: -; CDR3aa: CASSQGTGSNQPQHF; CDR3nt: TGCGCCAGCAGCCAAGGGACAGGGAGCAATCAGCCCCAGCATTTT
len: 15; d_gene: -; v_gene: TRBV10-3; j_gene: TRBJ2-2; abundance: -; CDR3aa: CAISGAGIGTGELFF; CDR3nt: TGTGCCATCAGTGGGGCGGGAATCGGCACCGGGGAGCTGTTTTTT
len: 14; d_gene: -; v_gene: TRBV7-2; j_gene: TRBJ1-4; abundance: -; CDR3aa: CASSLSGVNEKLFF; CDR3nt: TGTGCCAGCAGCTTGTCAGGAGTTAATGAAAAACTGTTTTTT
len: 14; d_gene: -; v_gene: TRBV6-6; j_gene: TRBJ2-3; abundance: -; CDR3aa: CASSLRLGTDTQYF; CDR3nt: TGTGCCAGCAGTCTCAGACTAGGAACAGATACGCAGTATTTT
len: 16; d_gene: TRBD2; v_gene: TRBV19; j_gene: TRBJ2-1; abundance: -; CDR3aa: CASSMSLAGGLNEQFF; CDR3nt: TGTGCCAGTAGTATGAGTCTAGCGGGGGGGCTCAATGAGCAGTTCTTC
len: 16; d_gene: TRBD2; v_gene: TRBV7-9; j_gene: TRBJ2-3; abundance: once; CDR3aa: CASSLPSGRREDTQYF; CDR3nt: TGTGCCAGCAGCTTGCCTAGCGGACGCCGTGAGGATACGCAGTATTTT
len: 15; d_gene: TRBD1; v_gene: TRBV7-2; j_gene: TRBJ1-2; abundance: -; CDR3aa: CASSPGQGANYGYTF; CDR3nt: TGTGCCAGCAGCCCGGGACAGGGGGCCAACTATGGCTACACCTTC
len: 15; d_gene: TRBD1; v_gene: TRBV6-6; j_gene: TRBJ1-6; abundance: -; CDR3aa: CASSFGQGRNSPLHF; CDR3nt: TGTGCCAGCAGTTTCGGACAGGGGCGTAATTCACCCCTCCACTTT